This T cell receptor (beta chain) was profiled in a study of control samples from healthy donors and cancer patients. TCRdb keeps only in-frame clones here, not all; method: immunoSEQ multiplex PCR. The table lists 80,000 to 100,000 clones, just over 85% of them singletons. The receptor was derived from a man aged 30 to 39 in good health. The sequencing sample was made of blood.

CDR3 sequence reads: CASSLVGGSGTLNIQYF. In nucleotides, the CDR3 is TGTGCCAGCAGCTTGGTCGGCGGTAGCGGGACCCTAAACATTCAGTACTTC. The chain uses TRBV5-5 and TRBJ2-4, with 8 positions matching TRBD2. The CDR3 consists of 17 residues. The germline V gene has CDR1 SGHKS and CDR2 YYEKEE (reference sequence). Trimming took 0 bases from V and 6 from J; bases not matched to a gene: 11. Full variable domain (rest looked up from reference TRBV5-5 and TRBJ2-4): DAGVTQSPTHLIKTRGQQVTLRCSPISGHKSVSWYQQVLGQGPQFIFQYYEKEERGRGNFPDRFSARQFPNYSSELNVNALLLGDSALYLCASSLVGGSGTLNIQYFGAGTRLSVL.